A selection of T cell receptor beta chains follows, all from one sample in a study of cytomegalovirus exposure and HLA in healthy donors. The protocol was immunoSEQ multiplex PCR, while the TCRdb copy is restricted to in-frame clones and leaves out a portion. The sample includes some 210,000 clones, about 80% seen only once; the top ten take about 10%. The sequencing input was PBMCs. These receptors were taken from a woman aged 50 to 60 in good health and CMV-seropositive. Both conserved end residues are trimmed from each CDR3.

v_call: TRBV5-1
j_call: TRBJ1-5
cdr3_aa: ASSAGTGGDQPQH

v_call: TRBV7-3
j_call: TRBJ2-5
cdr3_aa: ASSLGGLAETQY

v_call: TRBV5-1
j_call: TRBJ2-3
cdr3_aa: ASSKGRGTSGPAGTQY

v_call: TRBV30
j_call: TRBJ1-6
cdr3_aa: AWRSRGDSPLH

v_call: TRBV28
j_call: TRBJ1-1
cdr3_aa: ASTPGGATEAF

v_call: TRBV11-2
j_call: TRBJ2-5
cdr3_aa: ASSTDRFQETQY

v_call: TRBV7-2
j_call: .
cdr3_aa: ASSHGQSYEQY

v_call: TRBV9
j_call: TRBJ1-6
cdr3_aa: ASSVGRDRNSPLH

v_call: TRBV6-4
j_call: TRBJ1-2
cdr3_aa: ASSDYSDRSGGYT

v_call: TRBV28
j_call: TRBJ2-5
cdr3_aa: ASSFGVEETQY

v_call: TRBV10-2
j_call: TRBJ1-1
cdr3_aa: ASIKAGVNTEAF

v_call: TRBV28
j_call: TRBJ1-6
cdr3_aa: ASSLGGYGGNNSPLH

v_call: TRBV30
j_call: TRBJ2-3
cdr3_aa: AWSVVWGGTDTQY

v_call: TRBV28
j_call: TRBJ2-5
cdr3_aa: ASNGSPGEQETQY

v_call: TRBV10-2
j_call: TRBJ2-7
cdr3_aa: ASSERFGQGPYSYEQY

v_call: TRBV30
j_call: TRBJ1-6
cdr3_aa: AWSVRSVSPLH

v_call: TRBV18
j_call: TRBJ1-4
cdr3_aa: ASSPGTGEAEKLF

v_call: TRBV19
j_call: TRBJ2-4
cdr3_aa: ASSFTGGFKNIQY

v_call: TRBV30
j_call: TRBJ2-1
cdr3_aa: AWSRGQRLNNEQF

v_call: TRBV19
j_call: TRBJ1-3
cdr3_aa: ASSIPGTRRNTIY

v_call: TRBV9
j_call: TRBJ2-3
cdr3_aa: ASSVGLAGGRTDTQY

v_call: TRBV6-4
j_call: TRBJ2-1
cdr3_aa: ASSEGGGETNEQF

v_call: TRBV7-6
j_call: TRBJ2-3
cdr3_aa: ASSAPAGGYTDTQY

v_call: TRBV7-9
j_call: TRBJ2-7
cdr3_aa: ASSPGRTHEQY

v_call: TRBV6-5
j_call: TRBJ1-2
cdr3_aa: ASSYSDRGLDGYT

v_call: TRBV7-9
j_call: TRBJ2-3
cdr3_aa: ASSSSEGTQY

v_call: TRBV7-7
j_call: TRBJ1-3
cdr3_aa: ASSSGHDSGNTIY

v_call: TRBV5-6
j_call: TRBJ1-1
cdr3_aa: ASSYNRGRDTEAF

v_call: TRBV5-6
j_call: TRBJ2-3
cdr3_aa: ASSLDGDTQY

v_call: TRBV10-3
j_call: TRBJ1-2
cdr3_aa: AISDRVINYGYT

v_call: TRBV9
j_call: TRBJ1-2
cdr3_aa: ASSLRDRGYGYT

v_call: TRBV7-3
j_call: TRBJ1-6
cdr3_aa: ASSPHRESPLH

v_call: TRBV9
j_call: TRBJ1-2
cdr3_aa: ASSVFPGSFDGYT

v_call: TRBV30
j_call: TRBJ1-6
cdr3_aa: AWSRQEDSPLH

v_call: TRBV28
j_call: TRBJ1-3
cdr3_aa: ASFRTGTGNTIY

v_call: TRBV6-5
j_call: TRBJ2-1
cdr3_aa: ASKLAGGAYNEQF

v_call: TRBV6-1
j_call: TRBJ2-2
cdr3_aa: ASSSDRDTGELF

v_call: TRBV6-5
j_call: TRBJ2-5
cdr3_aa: ASRGAGEETQY

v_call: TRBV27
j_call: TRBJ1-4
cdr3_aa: ASSLGGVGEKLF

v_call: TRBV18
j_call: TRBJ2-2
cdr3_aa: ASSPEGQDVNTGELF

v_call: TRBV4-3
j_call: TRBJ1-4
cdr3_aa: ASSQDLGSVINEKLF

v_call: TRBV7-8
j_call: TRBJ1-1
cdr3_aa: ASSLSGNTEAF

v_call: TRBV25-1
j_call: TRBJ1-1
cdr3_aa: ASSDRQAF

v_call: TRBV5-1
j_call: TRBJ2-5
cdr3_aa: ASRYDRGTETQY

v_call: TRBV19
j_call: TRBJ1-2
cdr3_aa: ASRPGQINYGYT

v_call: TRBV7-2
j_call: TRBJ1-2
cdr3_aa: ASTQGQFYGYT

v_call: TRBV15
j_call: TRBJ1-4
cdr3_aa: ATSRDLVSPNEKLF

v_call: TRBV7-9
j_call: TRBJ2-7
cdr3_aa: ASSSVSYEQY

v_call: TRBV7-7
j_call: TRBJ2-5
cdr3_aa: ASSSQPLRTGRVETQY

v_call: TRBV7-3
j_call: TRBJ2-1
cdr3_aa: ASSPGTGDYNEQF

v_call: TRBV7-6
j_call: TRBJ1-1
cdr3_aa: ASSLEGATEAF